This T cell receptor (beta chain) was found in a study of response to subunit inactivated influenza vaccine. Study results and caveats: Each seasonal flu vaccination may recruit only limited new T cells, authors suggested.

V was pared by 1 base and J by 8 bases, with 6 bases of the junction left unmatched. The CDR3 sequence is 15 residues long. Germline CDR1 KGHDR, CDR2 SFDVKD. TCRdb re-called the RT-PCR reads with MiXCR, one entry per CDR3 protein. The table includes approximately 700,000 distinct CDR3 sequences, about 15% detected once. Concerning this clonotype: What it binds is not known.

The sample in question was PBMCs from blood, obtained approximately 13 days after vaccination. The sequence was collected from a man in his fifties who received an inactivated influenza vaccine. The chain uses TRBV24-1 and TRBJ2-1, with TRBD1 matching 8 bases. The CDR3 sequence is CATSDFRTGIYEQFF. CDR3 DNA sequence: TGTGCCACCAGTGATTTCCGGACAGGGATCTATGAGCAGTTCTTC.